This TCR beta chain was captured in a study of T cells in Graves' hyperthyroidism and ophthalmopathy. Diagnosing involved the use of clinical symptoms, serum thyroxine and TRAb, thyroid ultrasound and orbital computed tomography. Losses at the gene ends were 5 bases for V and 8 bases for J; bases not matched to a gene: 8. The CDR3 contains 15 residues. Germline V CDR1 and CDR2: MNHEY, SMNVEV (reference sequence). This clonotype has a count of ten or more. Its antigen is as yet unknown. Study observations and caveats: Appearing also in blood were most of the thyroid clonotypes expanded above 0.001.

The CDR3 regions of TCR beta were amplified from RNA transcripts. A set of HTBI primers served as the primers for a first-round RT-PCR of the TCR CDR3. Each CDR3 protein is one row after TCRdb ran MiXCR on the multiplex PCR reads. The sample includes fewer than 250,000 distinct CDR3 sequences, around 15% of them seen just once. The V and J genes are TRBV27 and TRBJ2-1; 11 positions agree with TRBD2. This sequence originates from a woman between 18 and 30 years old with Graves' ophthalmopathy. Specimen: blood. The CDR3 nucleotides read TGTGCCAGCAGTCCACGACTAGCGGGGTTCCATGAGCAGTTCTTC. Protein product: CASSPRLAGFHEQFF.